The subject of this entry is one TCR beta chain. Its cognate antigen is unknown. This specimen belongs to a study of cytomegalovirus exposure and HLA in healthy donors. 60 Vbeta and 13 Jbeta primers were used in PCR. Sequenced by immunoSEQ multiplex PCR; TCRdb stores in-frame clones only, minus some. The data hold approximately 110,000 clones, with about 76% observed a single time. Unmatched junction bases numbered 15, after V lost 4 bases and J lost 7 bases. The CDR3 runs to 16 residues. Germline CDR1 and CDR2: SGHNT and YYREEE (reference sequence). Regarding the study as a whole: The records held CMV serostatus as the only immune exposure information. According to an earlier analysis, most TCR beta V segments yielded productive rearrangements about 87% or about 30% of the time. There were some public TCRs occurring in many donors, but most TCR sequences were rare. Sequencing likely produced, as an artifact, a cluster of highly shared sequence variants.

The rearrangement joins TRBV5-4 to TRBJ1-2; 8 nucleotides align to TRBD1. The TCR comes from a man aged 25-45 years in good health and CMV-seropositive. Sequencing was performed on PBMCs. The CDR3 spells CASSGTDRAKIGGYTF. In DNA form, the CDR3 reads TGTGCCAGCAGCGGAACGGACAGGGCCAAGATCGGTGGCTACACCTTC. The whole variable domain, remainder taken from reference TRBV5-4 and TRBJ1-2, is ETGVTQSPTHLIKTRGQQVTLRCSSQSGHNTVSWYQQALGQGPQFIFQYYREEENGRGNFPPRFSGLQFPNYSSELNVNALELDDSALYLCASSGTDRAKIGGYTFGSGTRLTVV.